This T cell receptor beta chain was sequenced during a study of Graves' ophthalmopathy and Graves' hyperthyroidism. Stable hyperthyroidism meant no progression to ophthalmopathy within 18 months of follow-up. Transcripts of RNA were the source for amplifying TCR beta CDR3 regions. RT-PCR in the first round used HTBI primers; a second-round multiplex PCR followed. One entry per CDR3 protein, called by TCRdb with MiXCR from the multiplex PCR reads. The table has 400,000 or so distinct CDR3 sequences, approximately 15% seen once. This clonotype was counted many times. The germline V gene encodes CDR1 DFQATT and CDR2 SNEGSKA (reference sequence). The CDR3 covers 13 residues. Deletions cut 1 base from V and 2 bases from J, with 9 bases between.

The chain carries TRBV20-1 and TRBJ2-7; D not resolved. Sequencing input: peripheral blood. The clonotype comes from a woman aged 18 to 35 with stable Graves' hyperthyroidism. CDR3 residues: CSARGTLTYEQYF. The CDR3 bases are TGCAGTGCTAGAGGGACCCTTACCTACGAGCAGTACTTC.